The 14 T cell receptor beta chains below come from one sample, sequenced in a study of T cells after somatic rescue of genetic block. Profiling relied on immunoSEQ multiplex PCR, and the TCRdb table lists in-frame clones only, not all of them. The table lists 80,000 to 90,000 clones, 85% to 90% of them singletons. Sequenced material: peripheral blood mononuclear cells (PBMCs). The receptor source for this set is a woman between 18 and 30 years old.

The chain is built from TRBV5-1 and TRBJ2-5; D might be TRBD2 (6 bases). The germline V gene has CDR1 SGHRS and CDR2 YFSETQ. The CDR3 contains 17 residues. Trimming removed 0 bases from V and 2 bases from J, with 17 bases in between. Here the CDR3 DNA reads TGCGCCAGCAGCTTGGCCGGGAGTCTTGGGGTTCAAGAGACCCAGTACTTC. Protein: CASSLAGSLGVQETQYF. Combining the CDR3 with reference TRBV5-1 and TRBJ2-5 gives the whole variable domain KAGVTQTPRYLIKTRGQQVTLSCSPISGHRSVSWYQQTPGQGLQFLFEYFSETQRNKGNFPGRFSGRQFSNSRSEMNVSTLELGDSALYLCASSLAGSLGVQETQYFGPGTRLLVL.

CDR3 loop: CSVEAGVSTDTQYF. CDR3 DNA sequence: TGCAGCGTTGAAGCGGGAGTCTCTACAGATACGCAGTATTTT. The V gene is TRBV29-1, the J gene TRBJ2-3; D perhaps matches TRBD2 (6 bases). The CDR3 covers 14 residues. Deletions cut 1 base from V and 3 bases from J, with 11 bases between. Germline CDR1 reads SQVTM; CDR2 reads ANQGSEA.

V is TRBV18 and J is TRBJ2-7; 13 positions match TRBD2. The CDR3 runs to 16 residues. The V gene's germline CDR1 is KGHSH and CDR2 LQKENI. The V and J ends lost 6 bases and 5 bases, in that order; junction bases with no gene match: 10. The CDR3 protein is CASSRTSGSVSDEQYF. CDR3 DNA: TGTGCCAGCTCGCGGACTAGCGGGAGTGTAAGCGACGAGCAGTACTTC.

The rearrangement links TRBV28 to TRBJ2-3; 7 bases map to TRBD1. V was pared by 8 bases and J by 0 bases, with 5 bases of the junction left unmatched. Germline CDR1 reads MDHEN; CDR2 reads SYDVKM. This CDR3 is built from 14 residues. This CDR3 is CASDRTGSTDTQYF. Written as DNA, the CDR3 is TGTGCCAGCGACAGGACAGGTAGCACAGATACGCAGTATTTT.

This clone appeared once. The chain has TRBV10-3 and TRBJ2-3; the match to TRBD2 covers 8 bases. In germline, CDR1 is ENHRY, CDR2 SYGVKD. J was trimmed by 4 bases and V by 6 bases; bases with no gene match: 9. CDR3 length: 15 amino acids. CDR3 in DNA: TGTGCCATCAGATTAACCGGGACTAGTTCAGATACGCAGTATTTT. It encodes CAIRLTGTSSDTQYF.

A few counts support this clone. The V and J genes are TRBV5-1 and TRBJ1-2; D is unclear. V gave up 1 base and J gave up 2 bases, with 6 bases separating them. Germline assignment: CDR1 SGHRS and CDR2 YFSETQ. CDR3 length: 13 amino acids. CDR3: CASSLYVNYGYTF. The CDR3 bases are TGCGCCAGCAGCTTGTATGTAAACTATGGCTACACCTTC.

The chain recombines TRBV27 with TRBJ2-1, with D tentatively TRBD1 or TRBD2 (5 bases each). The V and J ends lost 3 bases and 13 bases respectively, with 10 bases between them. This CDR3 is built from 11 residues. From germline, CDR1 is MNHEY and CDR2 SMNVEV (reference sequence). For the CDR3, the DNA is TGTGCCAGCAGTTTCGGGGCTTTACAGTTCTTC. Its translation is CASSFGALQFF.

The chain links TRBV28 to TRBJ1-3; a possible D gene is TRBD1 (6 bases). Trimming cost V 4 bases and J 2 bases, with 12 bases left between them. Germline assignment: CDR1 MDHEN and CDR2 SYDVKM. The CDR3 covers 15 residues. The CDR3 loop reads CASSSQGFTGNTIYF. CDR3 bases: TGTGCCAGCAGTTCCCAGGGGTTCACTGGAAACACCATATATTTT. The full variable domain, rest sourced from reference TRBV28 and TRBJ1-3, is DVKVTQSSRYLVKRTGEKVFLECVQDMDHENMFWYRQDPGLGLRLIYFSYDVKMKEKGDIPEGYSVSREKKERFSLILESASTNQTSMYLCASSSQGFTGNTIYFGEGSWLTVV.

CDR3 in DNA: TGTGCCAGTAGCCTGGGGGGGGCGTGGGGCGAGCAGTACTTC. It is translated as CASSLGGAWGEQYF. The chain couples TRBV19 to TRBJ2-7; D perhaps matches TRBD2 (7 bases). Germline V gene data show CDR1 as LNHDA and CDR2 as SQIVND (reference sequence). The CDR3 has 14 amino acids. V dropped 6 bases and J dropped 6 bases, with 18 bases sitting between them.

The chain has TRBV4-1 and TRBJ2-1; TRBD2 aligns across 7 bases. The CDR3 is made up of 17 amino acids. In germline, CDR1 is MGHRA, CDR2 YSYEKL. J was trimmed by 1 base and V by 0 bases; bases with no gene match: 6. The CDR3 here is CASSQDVGGGSYNEQFF. CDR3 DNA sequence: TGCGCCAGCAGCCAAGATGTTGGGGGGGGGTCCTACAATGAGCAGTTCTTC.

The rearrangement uses TRBV7-6 and TRBJ2-3, with 7 positions matching TRBD1. V dropped 5 bases and J dropped 3; count of bases not matched to a gene: 5. Germline V gene lookup returns CDR1 SGHVS and CDR2 FNYEAQ. The CDR3 sequence is 14 residues long. The CDR3 region has the DNA TGTGCCAGCAGCCCAGGGGGTGAGACAGATACGCAGTATTTT. This gives the protein CASSPGGETDTQYF.

This clone showed up just once. The chain combines TRBV11-2 with TRBJ1-2; 7 bases align to TRBD1. The CDR3 spans 16 residues. Germline CDR1 reads SGHAT; CDR2 reads FQNNGV. V shed 0 bases and J 7 bases; nucleotides not matched to a gene: 11. The CDR3 nucleotides read TGTGCCAGCAGCTTAGATCGGGTCAGGGGGTCTTCTGGCTACACCTTC. Its translation: CASSLDRVRGSSGYTF.

The count of this clone is one. The chain couples TRBV19 to TRBJ2-1; 8 nucleotides align to TRBD2. Trimming cost V 5 bases and J 1 base; bases outside gene matches: 13. Germline V gene sequence: CDR1 LNHDA, CDR2 SQIVND (reference sequence). This CDR3 spans 18 amino acids. This CDR3 is CASSRPAGVASSYNEQFF. The DNA of the CDR3 is TGTGCCAGTAGTCGACCAGCGGGAGTGGCGTCGTCCTACAATGAGCAGTTCTTC.

The chain links TRBV18 to TRBJ1-2, with D hard to call. With 5 bases removed from V and 2 bases from J, the gap between germline ends came to 12 bases. Per the germline V gene, CDR1 is KGHSH and CDR2 is LQKENI. The CDR3 totals 14 residues. CDR3 coding DNA: TGTGCCAGCTCAGCCCGGGGAGCCAACTATGGCTACACCTTC. It encodes CASSARGANYGYTF.